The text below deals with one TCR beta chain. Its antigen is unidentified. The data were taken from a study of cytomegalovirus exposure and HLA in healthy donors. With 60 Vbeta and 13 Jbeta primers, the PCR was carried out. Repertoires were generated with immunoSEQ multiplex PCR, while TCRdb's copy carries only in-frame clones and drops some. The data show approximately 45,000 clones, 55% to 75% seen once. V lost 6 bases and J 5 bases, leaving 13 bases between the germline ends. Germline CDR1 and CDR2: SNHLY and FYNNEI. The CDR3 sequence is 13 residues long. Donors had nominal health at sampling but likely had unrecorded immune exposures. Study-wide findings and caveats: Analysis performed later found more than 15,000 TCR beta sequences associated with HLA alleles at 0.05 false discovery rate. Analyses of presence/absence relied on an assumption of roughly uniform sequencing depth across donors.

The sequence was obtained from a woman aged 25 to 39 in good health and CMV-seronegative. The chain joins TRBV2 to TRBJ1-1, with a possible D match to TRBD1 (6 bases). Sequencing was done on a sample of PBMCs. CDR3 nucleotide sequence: TGTGCCAGCAGGGGACATATGGGGACTGAAGCTTTCTTT. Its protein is CASRGHMGTEAFF.